Listed below are T cell receptor beta chains from one sample, sequenced in a study of Ad26.COV2.S vaccination and SARS-CoV-2 variants. The repertoire was sequenced with immunoSEQ multiplex PCR; TCRdb's copy has only in-frame clones and lacks some. The repertoire consists of about 680,000 clones, with more than 70% occurring once and the leading ten covering roughly 1.5%. Sequences were derived from peripheral blood, sampled in a trial of Ad26.COV2.S vaccine versus placebo. The receptors stem from a person between 18 and 60 years old who received the Ad26.COV2.S COVID-19 vaccine or a placebo. The CDR3 runs from the conserved cysteine through the conserved F or W. Fields, in order: J gene, D gene, V gene, clone size, CDR3 protein, CDR3 DNA. The D gene is left open where the match is weak. Rows may omit the clone size; those that give it use once, few, many or a size class.

J: TRBJ1-3
D: -
V: TRBV12-5
size: -
CDR3: CASGFTTVKNLLGNTIYF
DNA: TGTGCTAGTGGTTTCACGACAGTTAAAAACTTATTAGGAAACACCATATATTTT

J: TRBJ1-4
D: -
V: TRBV5-6
size: -
CDR3: CASSSEGINEKLFF
DNA: TGTGCCAGCAGCTCGGAGGGCATTAATGAAAAACTGTTTTTT

J: TRBJ2-1
D: TRBD2
V: TRBV18
size: -
CDR3: CASSPGLGLAGVNEQFF
DNA: TGTGCCAGCTCACCAGGGCTTGGACTAGCGGGGGTAAATGAGCAGTTCTTC

J: TRBJ2-2
D: TRBD1
V: TRBV2
size: -
CDR3: CASRVDRTNTGELFF
DNA: TGTGCCAGCAGGGTGGACAGGACGAATACCGGGGAGCTGTTTTTT

J: TRBJ2-1
D: -
V: TRBV5-4
size: -
CDR3: CASSRDGVEQFF
DNA: TGTGCCAGCAGCCGGGATGGGGTTGAGCAGTTCTTC

J: TRBJ1-2
D: -
V: TRBV18
size: -
CDR3: CASSGGAGYGYTF
DNA: TGTGCCAGCTCCGGAGGGGCGGGCTATGGCTACACCTTC

J: TRBJ2-3
D: -
V: TRBV27
size: -
CDR3: CASSLVGANTDTQYF
DNA: TGTGCCAGCAGTTTAGTGGGGGCCAACACAGATACGCAGTATTTT

J: TRBJ2-7
D: TRBD2
V: TRBV18
size: once
CDR3: CASSPETSGGRSYEQYF
DNA: TGTGCCAGCTCACCTGAGACTAGCGGGGGTCGCTCCTACGAGCAGTACTTC

J: TRBJ2-7
D: -
V: TRBV5-4
size: -
CDR3: CASSQGGGAPYEQYF
DNA: TGTGCCAGCAGCCAAGGTGGGGGGGCCCCCTACGAGCAGTACTTC

J: TRBJ1-1
D: -
V: TRBV6-5
size: -
CDR3: CASAQAGGMNTEAFF
DNA: TGTGCCAGCGCCCAGGCAGGCGGGATGAACACTGAAGCTTTCTTT

J: TRBJ2-1
D: -
V: TRBV5-1
size: -
CDR3: CASSLELDEQFF
DNA: TGCGCCAGCAGCTTGGAACTTGATGAGCAGTTCTTC

J: TRBJ1-1
D: -
V: TRBV18
size: -
CDR3: CASSPGTLGTEAFF
DNA: TGTGCCAGCTCACCGGGGACCCTGGGCACTGAAGCTTTCTTT

J: TRBJ2-7
D: TRBD2
V: TRBV11-2
size: -
CDR3: CASSSELAGGTNEQYF
DNA: TGTGCCAGCAGCTCCGAACTAGCGGGGGGGACTAACGAGCAGTACTTC

J: TRBJ1-2
D: -
V: TRBV29-1
size: -
CDR3: CSVEDRGRNKYGYTF
DNA: TGCAGCGTTGAAGACCGAGGCAGGAACAAATATGGCTACACCTTC

J: TRBJ1-5
D: -
V: TRBV5-1
size: -
CDR3: CASSFGGLSNQPQHF
DNA: TGCGCCAGCAGCTTCGGGGGCCTTAGCAATCAGCCCCAGCATTTT

J: TRBJ2-7
D: TRBD1
V: TRBV6-5
size: -
CDR3: CASSYSETGPYEQYF
DNA: TGTGCCAGCAGTTACTCAGAGACAGGGCCCTACGAGCAGTACTTC

J: TRBJ2-7
D: -
V: TRBV30
size: -
CDR3: CAWTKEGHEQYF
DNA: TGTGCCTGGACAAAAGAGGGACACGAGCAGTACTTC

J: TRBJ1-1
D: -
V: TRBV6-5
size: -
CDR3: CASNRQGGTEAFF
DNA: TGTGCCAGCAATAGACAAGGGGGGACTGAAGCTTTCTTT

J: TRBJ1-2
D: TRBD1
V: TRBV29-1
size: -
CDR3: CSVLQGAGYGYTF
DNA: TGCAGCGTCCTACAGGGGGCAGGGTATGGCTACACCTTC

J: TRBJ2-2
D: -
V: TRBV19
size: -
CDR3: CASSVKAAMGTGELFF
DNA: TGTGCCAGTAGTGTAAAAGCGGCCATGGGGACCGGGGAGCTGTTTTTT

J: TRBJ2-5
D: -
V: TRBV7-2
size: -
CDR3: CASSRATTGQETQYF
DNA: TGTGCCAGCAGCCGGGCCACGACAGGACAAGAGACCCAGTACTTC

J: TRBJ1-5
D: -
V: TRBV4-1
size: -
CDR3: CASSQVRSNQPQHF
DNA: TGCGCCAGCAGCCAAGTTCGGAGCAATCAGCCCCAGCATTTT

J: TRBJ2-1
D: -
V: TRBV5-5
size: once
CDR3: CASSFPLRDNEQFF
DNA: TGTGCCAGCAGCTTTCCCCTTAGAGACAATGAGCAGTTCTTC

J: TRBJ1-1
D: -
V: TRBV7-9
size: -
CDR3: CASSLQRPGQEAFF
DNA: TGTGCCAGCAGCTTACAGAGACCGGGGCAGGAAGCTTTCTTT

J: TRBJ2-1
D: -
V: TRBV6-4
size: -
CDR3: CASSPIGATSSYNEQFF
DNA: TGTGCCAGCAGCCCAATCGGCGCCACGAGCTCCTACAATGAGCAGTTCTTC

J: TRBJ1-4
D: -
V: TRBV5-1
size: -
CDR3: CASSLGPTVTNEKLFF
DNA: TGCGCCAGCAGCTTGGGTCCCACGGTCACTAATGAAAAACTGTTTTTT

J: TRBJ1-6
D: -
V: TRBV7-9
size: -
CDR3: CASSSSQGRISPLHF
DNA: TGTGCCAGCAGTTCCTCACAGGGAAGAATATCACCCCTCCACTTT

J: TRBJ1-6
D: TRBD1
V: TRBV7-8
size: -
CDR3: CASSPEPGQGGSPLHF
DNA: TGTGCCAGCAGCCCAGAACCGGGACAGGGAGGATCACCCCTCCACTTT

J: TRBJ1-1
D: -
V: TRBV19
size: -
CDR3: CASSIDPLRENTEAFF
DNA: TGTGCCAGTAGTATAGATCCTCTCAGGGAGAACACTGAAGCTTTCTTT

J: TRBJ2-5
D: -
V: TRBV5-1
size: -
CDR3: CASSLEGWEEETQYF
DNA: TGCGCCAGCAGCTTGGAAGGGTGGGAGGAAGAGACCCAGTACTTC

J: TRBJ1-1
D: -
V: TRBV19
size: -
CDR3: CASSIHILNTEAFF
DNA: TGTGCCAGTAGTATACACATATTGAACACTGAAGCTTTCTTT

J: TRBJ1-1
D: -
V: TRBV12-3/TRBV12-4
size: few
CDR3: CASSFGGYTEAFF
DNA: TGTGCCAGCAGTTTCGGGGGCTACACTGAAGCTTTCTTT

J: TRBJ2-7
D: -
V: TRBV9
size: -
CDR3: CASSVGGATYEQYF
DNA: TGTGCCAGCAGCGTAGGCGGGGCCACCTACGAGCAGTACTTC

J: TRBJ1-2
D: TRBD1
V: TRBV6-2/TRBV6-3
size: -
CDR3: CASSEGAGYGYTF
DNA: TGTGCCAGCAGTGAGGGGGCAGGCTATGGCTACACCTTC

J: TRBJ1-2
D: TRBD1
V: TRBV30
size: -
CDR3: CAWSRPGTGAYGYTF
DNA: TGTGCCTGGAGCCGTCCCGGGACAGGGGCCTATGGCTACACCTTC

J: TRBJ1-5
D: TRBD1
V: TRBV12-3/TRBV12-4
size: -
CDR3: CASSLTGEQPQHF
DNA: TGTGCCAGCAGTTTAACAGGGGAACAGCCCCAGCATTTT

J: TRBJ1-2
D: TRBD1
V: TRBV2
size: -
CDR3: CASSRGPGQGGYGYTF
DNA: TGTGCCAGCAGTCGCGGGCCCGGACAGGGCGGCTATGGCTACACCTTC

J: TRBJ2-2
D: TRBD2
V: TRBV19
size: once
CDR3: CASSPGLAGVLNTGELFF
DNA: TGTGCCAGTAGTCCGGGACTAGCGGGAGTCTTGAACACCGGGGAGCTGTTTTTT

J: TRBJ1-4
D: TRBD1
V: TRBV7-2
size: -
CDR3: CASSPDRGNEKLFF
DNA: TGTGCCAGCAGCCCGGACAGGGGTAATGAAAAACTGTTTTTT

J: TRBJ1-6
D: -
V: TRBV13
size: -
CDR3: CASSTPGAGNSPLHF
DNA: TGTGCCAGCAGCACCCCAGGAGCGGGGAATTCACCCCTCCACTTT

J: TRBJ2-7
D: TRBD2
V: TRBV4-1
size: -
CDR3: CASSQYPGAGVIPEQYF
DNA: TGCGCCAGCAGCCAATACCCCGGCGCGGGAGTTATCCCCGAGCAGTACTTC